Each of the 14 T cell receptor beta chains below was sequenced from the same sample in a study of blood T cell repertoires in COVID-19. Sequenced by immunoSEQ multiplex PCR; TCRdb stores in-frame clones only, minus some. Of 55,000 to 75,000 clones listed, 70% to 85% were seen once; the top ten hold 35%. What was sequenced was peripheral blood. Every receptor here comes from an older woman with acute or convalescent COVID-19.

The chain is built from TRBV6-5 and TRBJ2-3; 9 bases match TRBD2. Germline V CDR1 and CDR2: MNHEY, SVGAGI. V was clipped by 6 bases and J by 4 bases; unmatched bases: 8. The CDR3 sequence is 15 residues long. The CDR3 DNA is TGTGCCAGCAGCCCGACTAGCGGTTTCTCAGATACGCAGTATTTT. Translation: CASSPTSGFSDTQYF.

This chain uses TRBV6-2 or TRBV6-3 with TRBJ1-1; 7 bases are shared with TRBD1. Looked up from germline, CDR1 is MNHEY and CDR2 is SVGEGT. The J segment lost 7 bases and the V segment lost 2 bases, leaving 10 bases of the junction unmatched. The CDR3 consists of 15 residues. The CDR3 sequence: CASSYPSRSGGEAFF. In DNA, the CDR3 is TGTGCCAGCAGTTACCCTAGCCGATCAGGGGGTGAAGCTTTCTTT.

V usage is TRBV7-8 and J usage is TRBJ1-4, with TRBD1 identical over 9 bases. J lost 8 bases, V lost 5 bases, and 15 bases had no gene match. The germline V gene has CDR1 SGHVS and CDR2 FQNEAQ. The CDR3 runs to 17 residues. DNA for the CDR3: TGTGCCAGCAGCCCCAATTGGGGGGGGACAGGGCGCGAAAAACTGTTTTTT. It specifies CASSPNWGGTGREKLFF.

The count of this clone is one. The rearrangement uses TRBV27 and TRBJ1-2; no firm D call. CDR1 is MNHEY and CDR2 is SMNVEV in the germline V gene (reference sequence). The CDR3 spans 14 residues. The V end was cut by 6 bases, the J end by 3 bases, with 14 bases between. CDR3 in DNA: TGTGCCAGCAGACGAAACAGTCCACACTATGGCTACACCTTC. Translated: CASRRNSPHYGYTF.

The chain is built from TRBV5-1 and TRBJ2-7, with D hard to call. V was shortened by 0 bases and J by 0 bases, with 7 bases between the two germline ends. Per the germline V gene, CDR1 is SGHRS and CDR2 is YFSETQ. This CDR3 spans 14 amino acids. DNA for the CDR3: TGCGCCAGCAGCTTGGATGGTAGCTCCTACGAGCAGTACTTC. Translation: CASSLDGSSYEQYF.

The chain's CDR3 is CASSKTTGMNTEAFF. The DNA of the CDR3 is TGCGCCAGCAGCAAAACGACAGGGATGAACACTGAAGCTTTCTTT. This sequence joins TRBV5-1 and TRBJ1-1; the match to TRBD1 covers 7 bases. There are 15 residues in the CDR3. From germline, CDR1 is SGHRS and CDR2 YFSETQ. Trimming took 4 bases from V and 0 from J; bases not matched to a gene: 6.

V is TRBV7-7 and J is TRBJ2-3, with D tentatively TRBD1 (5 bases). V lost 5 bases to trimming and J lost 0 bases, with 27 bases between them. CDR1 is SSHAT and CDR2 is FNYEAQ in the germline V gene (reference sequence). The CDR3 loop spans 20 amino acids. For the CDR3, the DNA is TGTGCCAGCAGCAATCGACCTATGGGGCAGGGAAGGGATAGCACAGATACGCAGTATTTT. Protein: CASSNRPMGQGRDSTDTQYF.

The gene calls are TRBV6-1 and TRBJ2-7, with no clear D. This CDR3 comprises 14 residues. Germline CDR1 MNHNS, CDR2 SASEGT. Between the trimmed V and J ends, which lost 3 bases and 4 bases, there was a span of 13 bases. Here the CDR3 reads CASSEGSKSYEQYF. DNA of the CDR3: TGTGCCAGCAGTGAGGGCAGTAAAAGTTACGAGCAGTACTTC.

J is TRBJ2-7 and V is TRBV19; TRBD1 matches 8 bases. CDR1 and CDR2 (germline): LNHDA, SQIVND (reference sequence). J was trimmed by 2 bases and V by 5 bases; bases with no gene match: 17. The CDR3 spans 18 residues. The CDR3 here is CASSHRKPLDREPYEQYF. Here the CDR3 DNA reads TGTGCCAGTAGTCACCGAAAACCGCTGGACAGGGAACCCTACGAGCAGTACTTC.

The count of this clone is one. The genes are TRBV5-1 and TRBJ1-5; TRBD1 agrees at 8 bases. Germline CDR1 SGHRS, CDR2 YFSETQ. Germline trimming cut 1 base from V and 7 bases from J; bases unmatched to any gene: 7. The CDR3 sequence is 15 residues long. CDR3: CASSLNAGGEQPQHF. The CDR3 nucleotides are TGCGCCAGCAGCTTGAACGCAGGGGGCGAACAGCCCCAGCATTTT.

This clone was observed a few times. This chain links TRBV4-1 with TRBJ1-4, with D perhaps matching TRBD1 (6 bases). Deletions cut 0 bases from V and 8 bases from J, with 16 bases between. Germline assignment: CDR1 MGHRA and CDR2 YSYEKL. The CDR3 sequence is 16 residues long. CDR3 protein: CASSQDTGQGSEKLFF. As DNA, the CDR3 is TGCGCCAGCAGCCAAGATACAGGGCAGGGCAGCGAAAAACTGTTTTTT.

This chain links TRBV5-4 with TRBJ1-2; possibly TRBD1 for D (6 bases). Germline V gene data show CDR1 as SGHNT and CDR2 as YYREEE (reference sequence). This CDR3 spans 16 amino acids. The V and J ends lost 5 bases and 1 base respectively, with 18 bases between them. The CDR3 sequence is CASSPVGGRSNYGYTF. The DNA for the CDR3 is TGTGCCAGCAGTCCCGTGGGGGGGCGGAGTAACTATGGCTACACCTTC.

The chain couples TRBV19 to TRBJ2-7; 7 nucleotides match TRBD1. Germline lookup yields CDR1 LNHDA and CDR2 SQIVND (reference sequence). J gave up 0 bases and V 6 bases, and 5 bases lay outside the gene matches. The CDR3 contains 14 residues. The CDR3 protein is CASRMRTGSYEQYF. Here the CDR3 DNA reads TGTGCCAGTAGGATGAGGACAGGCTCCTACGAGCAGTACTTC.

This clone came up a few times. This chain connects TRBV30 to TRBJ2-2; possible D gene TRBD1, 6 bases. CDR3 length equals 12 residues. V was trimmed by 5 bases and J by 9 bases, leaving 13 bases between them. Germline CDR1 reads GTSNPN; CDR2 reads SVGIG (reference sequence). CDR3 residues: CAWVKGERELFF. The CDR3 bases are TGTGCCTGGGTGAAGGGGGAGAGGGAGCTGTTTTTT. Combining the CDR3 with reference TRBV30 and TRBJ2-2 gives the whole variable domain SQTIHQWPATLVQPVGSPLSLECTVEGTSNPNLYWYRQAAGRGLQLLFYSVGIGQISSEVPQNLSASRPQDRQFILSSKKLLLSDSGFYLCAWVKGERELFFGEGSRLTVL.